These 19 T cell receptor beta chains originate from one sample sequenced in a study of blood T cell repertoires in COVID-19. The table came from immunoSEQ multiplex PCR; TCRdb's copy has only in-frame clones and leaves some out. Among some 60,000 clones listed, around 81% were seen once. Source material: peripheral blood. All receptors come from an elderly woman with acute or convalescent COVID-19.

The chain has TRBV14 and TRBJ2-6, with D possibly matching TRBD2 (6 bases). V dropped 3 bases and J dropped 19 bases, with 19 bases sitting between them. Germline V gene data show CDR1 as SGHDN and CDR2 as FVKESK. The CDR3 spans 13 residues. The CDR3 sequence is CASSQGGRIGITF. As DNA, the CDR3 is TGTGCCAGCAGCCAGGGGGGACGAATAGGTATTACTTTC.

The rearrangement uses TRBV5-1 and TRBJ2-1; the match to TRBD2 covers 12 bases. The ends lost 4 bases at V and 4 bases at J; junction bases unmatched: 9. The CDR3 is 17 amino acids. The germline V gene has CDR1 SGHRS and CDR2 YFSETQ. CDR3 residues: CASSPPSTSGGYNEQFF. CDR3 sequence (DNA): TGCGCCAGCAGCCCTCCATCGACTAGCGGGGGTTACAATGAGCAGTTCTTC.

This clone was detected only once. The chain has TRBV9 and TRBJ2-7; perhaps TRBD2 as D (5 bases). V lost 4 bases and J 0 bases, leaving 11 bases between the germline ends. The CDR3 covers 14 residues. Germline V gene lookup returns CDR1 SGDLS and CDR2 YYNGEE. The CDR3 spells CASSPLGSSYEQYF. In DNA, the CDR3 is TGTGCCAGCAGCCCCCTGGGGAGCTCCTACGAGCAGTACTTC. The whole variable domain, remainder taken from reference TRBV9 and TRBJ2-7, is DSGVTQTPKHLITATGQRVTLRCSPRSGDLSVYWYQQSLDQGLQFLIQYYNGEERAKGNILERFSAQQFPDLHSELNLSSLELGDSALYFCASSPLGSSYEQYFGPGTRLTVT.

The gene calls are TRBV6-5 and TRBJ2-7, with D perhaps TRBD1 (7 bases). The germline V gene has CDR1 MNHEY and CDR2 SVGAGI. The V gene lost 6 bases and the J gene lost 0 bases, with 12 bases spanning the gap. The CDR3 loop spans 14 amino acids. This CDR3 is CASSSRDSSYEQYF. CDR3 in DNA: TGTGCCAGCAGCTCGCGGGACAGCTCCTACGAGCAGTACTTC.

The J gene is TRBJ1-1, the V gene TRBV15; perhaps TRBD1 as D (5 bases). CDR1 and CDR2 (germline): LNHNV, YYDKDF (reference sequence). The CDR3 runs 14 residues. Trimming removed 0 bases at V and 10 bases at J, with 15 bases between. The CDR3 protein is CATSRDLRDQSAFF. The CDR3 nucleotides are TGTGCCACCAGCAGAGATCTCAGGGATCAATCAGCTTTCTTT.

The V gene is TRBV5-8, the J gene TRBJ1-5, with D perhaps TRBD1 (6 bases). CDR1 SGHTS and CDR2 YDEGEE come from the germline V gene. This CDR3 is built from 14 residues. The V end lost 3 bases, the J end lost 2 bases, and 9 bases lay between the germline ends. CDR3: CASSSAGGNQPQHF. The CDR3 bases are TGTGCCAGCAGCTCAGCAGGGGGCAATCAGCCCCAGCATTTT.

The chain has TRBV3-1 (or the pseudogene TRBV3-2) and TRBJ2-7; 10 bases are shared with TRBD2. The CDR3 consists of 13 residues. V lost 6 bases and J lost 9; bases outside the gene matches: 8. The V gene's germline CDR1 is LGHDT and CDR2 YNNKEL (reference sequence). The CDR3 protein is CASRRASGSGQYF. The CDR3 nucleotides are TGTGCCAGCAGACGGGCTAGCGGGAGTGGGCAGTACTTC.

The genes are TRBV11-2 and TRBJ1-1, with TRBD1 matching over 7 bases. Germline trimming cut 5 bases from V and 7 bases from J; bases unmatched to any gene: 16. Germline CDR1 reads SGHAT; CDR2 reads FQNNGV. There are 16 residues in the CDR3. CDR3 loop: CASSRFYTGTEREAFF. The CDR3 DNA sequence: TGTGCCAGCAGCCGCTTCTATACCGGGACAGAACGTGAAGCTTTCTTT.

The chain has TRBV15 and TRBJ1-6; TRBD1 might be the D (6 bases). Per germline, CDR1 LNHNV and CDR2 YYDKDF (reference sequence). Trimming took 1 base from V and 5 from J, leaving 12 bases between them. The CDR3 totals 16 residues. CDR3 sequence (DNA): TGTGCCACCAGCAGAGGGAGACAGGTTAATAATTCACCCCTCCACTTT. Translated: CATSRGRQVNNSPLHF.

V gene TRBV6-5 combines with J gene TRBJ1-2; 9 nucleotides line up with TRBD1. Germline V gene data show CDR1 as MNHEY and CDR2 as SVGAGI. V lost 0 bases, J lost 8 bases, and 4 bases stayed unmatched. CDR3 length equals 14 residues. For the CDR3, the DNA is TGTGCCAGCAGTTACTCGACGACAGGGGGAGGCTACACCTTC. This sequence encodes CASSYSTTGGGYTF.

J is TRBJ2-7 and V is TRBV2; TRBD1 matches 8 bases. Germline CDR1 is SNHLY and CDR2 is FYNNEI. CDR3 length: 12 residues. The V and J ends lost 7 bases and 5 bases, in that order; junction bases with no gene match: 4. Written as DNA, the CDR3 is TGTGCCAGCACCGGACAGGGCCACGAGCAGTACTTC. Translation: CASTGQGHEQYF.

In DNA form, the CDR3 reads TGTGCCAGTAGTATAGTAGGGGACAGGGCCATGAACACTGAAGCTTTCTTT. Amino acid sequence: CASSIVGDRAMNTEAFF. The V gene is TRBV19, the J gene TRBJ1-1; 9 nucleotides line up with TRBD1. Germline V CDR1 and CDR2: LNHDA, SQIVND (reference sequence). The CDR3 runs to 17 residues. J lost 0 bases, V lost 1 base, and 6 bases had no gene match.

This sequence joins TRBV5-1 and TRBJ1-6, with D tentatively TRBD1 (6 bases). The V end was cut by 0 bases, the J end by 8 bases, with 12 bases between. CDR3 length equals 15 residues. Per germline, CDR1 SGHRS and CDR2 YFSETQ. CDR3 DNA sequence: TGCGCCAGCAGCTTGGAACAGGGACGGTATTCACCCCTCCACTTT. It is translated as CASSLEQGRYSPLHF. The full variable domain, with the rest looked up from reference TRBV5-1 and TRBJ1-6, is KAGVTQTPRYLIKTRGQQVTLSCSPISGHRSVSWYQQTPGQGLQFLFEYFSETQRNKGNFPGRFSGRQFSNSRSEMNVSTLELGDSALYLCASSLEQGRYSPLHFGNGTRLTVT.

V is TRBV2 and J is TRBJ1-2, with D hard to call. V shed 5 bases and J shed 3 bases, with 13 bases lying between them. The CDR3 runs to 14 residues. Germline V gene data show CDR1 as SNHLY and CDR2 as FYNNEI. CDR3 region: CASSILRPDYGYTF. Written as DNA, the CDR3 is TGTGCCAGCAGTATACTTCGCCCCGACTATGGCTACACCTTC.

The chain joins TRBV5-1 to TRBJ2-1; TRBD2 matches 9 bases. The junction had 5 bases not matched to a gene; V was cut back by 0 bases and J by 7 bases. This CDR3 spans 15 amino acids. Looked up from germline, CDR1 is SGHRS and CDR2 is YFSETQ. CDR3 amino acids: CASSLGASGKNEQFF. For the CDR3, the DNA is TGCGCCAGCAGCTTGGGGGCTAGCGGGAAGAATGAGCAGTTCTTC. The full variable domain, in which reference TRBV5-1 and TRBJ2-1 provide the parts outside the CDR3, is KAGVTQTPRYLIKTRGQQVTLSCSPISGHRSVSWYQQTPGQGLQFLFEYFSETQRNKGNFPGRFSGRQFSNSRSEMNVSTLELGDSALYLCASSLGASGKNEQFFGPGTRLTVL.

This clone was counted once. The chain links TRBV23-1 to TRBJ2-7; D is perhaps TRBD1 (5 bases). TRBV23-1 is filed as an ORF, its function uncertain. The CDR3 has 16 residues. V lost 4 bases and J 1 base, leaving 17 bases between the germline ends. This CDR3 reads CASSLPTDGMSYEQYF. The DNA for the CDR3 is TGCGCCAGCAGTCTACCGACAGATGGAATGTCCTACGAGCAGTACTTC.

The CDR3 nucleotides read TGTGCCAGCGGGGGACAGCTTAACACTGAAGCTTTCTTT. Protein sequence: CASGGQLNTEAFF. The rearrangement links TRBV7-3 to TRBJ1-1; TRBD1 matches at 7 bases. V shed 8 bases, J shed 2 bases, and the junction held 5 bases outside the gene matches. Germline CDR1 and CDR2: SGHTA and FQGTGA. The CDR3 is 13 amino acids.

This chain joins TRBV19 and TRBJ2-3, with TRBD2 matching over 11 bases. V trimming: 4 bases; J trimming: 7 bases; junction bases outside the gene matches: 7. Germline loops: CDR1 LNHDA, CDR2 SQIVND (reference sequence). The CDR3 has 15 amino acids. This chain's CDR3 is CASSNLAGGRNTQYF. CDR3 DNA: TGTGCCAGTAGTAACCTAGCGGGGGGCCGAAATACGCAGTATTTT.

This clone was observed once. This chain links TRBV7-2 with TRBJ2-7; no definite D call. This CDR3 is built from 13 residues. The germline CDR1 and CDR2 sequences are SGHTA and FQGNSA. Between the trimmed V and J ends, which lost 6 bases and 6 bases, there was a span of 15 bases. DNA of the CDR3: TGTGCCAGCAGTCCTCCTAGGTCCGCCGAGCAGTACTTC. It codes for CASSPPRSAEQYF.